This T cell receptor beta chain emerged from a study of blood T cell repertoires in COVID-19. In the study overall: T cells, B-cell-depleted T cells, or PBMCs provided the cDNA or gDNA that served as material.

One Seattle source followed patients from active infection through their disease course. Per the original data handling: The authors estimated nucleated cell counts from reference gene primer amplification. Only in-frame clones appear in the TCRdb table, and some are missing; sequencing was by immunoSEQ multiplex PCR. That table supplies the V and J calls and clone size; D and trimming were determined from the DNA. The table records about 160,000 clones, approximately 86% of them present only once. There are 15 residues in the CDR3. V gave up 0 bases and J gave up 4 bases, with 12 bases separating them. CDR1 is MGHRA and CDR2 is YSYEKL in the germline V gene.

The sequence was collected from a man older than 75 with COVID-19, enrolled during active disease. This chain connects TRBV4-1 to TRBJ1-2, with TRBD1 as a possible D gene (5 bases). Sequenced sample: peripheral blood. The CDR3 DNA reads TGCGCCAGCAGCCAAGATCCCAGGGAGGGCTATGGCTACACCTTC. Amino acids: CASSQDPREGYGYTF.